Detailed here is one T cell receptor (beta chain). The sample belongs to a study of blood T cell repertoires in COVID-19. CDR3 length: 15 amino acids. The junction had 9 bases not matched to a gene; V was cut back by 5 bases and J by 8 bases. Germline lookup yields CDR1 LNHNV and CDR2 YYDKDF (reference sequence). The data were produced by immunoSEQ multiplex PCR, yet TCRdb's version contains in-frame clones alone and is incomplete. The sample has some 100,000 clones; 86% are singletons. The sequencing input was peripheral blood. V is TRBV15 and J is TRBJ2-3; 11 bases are a match to TRBD2. This sequence was found in a man aged 45-65 years with acute or convalescent COVID-19. CDR3 region: CATSQLAGVEGTQYF. CDR3 nucleotides: TGTGCCACCAGCCAACTAGCGGGAGTCGAGGGTACGCAGTATTTT.